The rows below give T cell receptor beta chains drawn from one sample of a study. TCRdb reprocessed the 5' RACE reads via MiXCR and lists one record per CDR3 protein. The table has 62,000 or so distinct CDR3 sequences, roughly 25% seen once. The sample taken for sequencing was tumor-infiltrating Tregs sorted from the breast tumor. Receptor source: a female donor with breast cancer. Both conserved end residues are part of each CDR3. The D gene is left open where the match is weak. A row's size may be missing; if present it is once, few, many or a size class.

J gene | D gene | V gene | clone size | CDR3 protein | CDR3 DNA
TRBJ2-7 | NA | TRBV20-1 | many | CSASQREPYEQYF | TGCAGTGCTAGTCAAAGGGAGCCCTACGAGCAGTACTTC
TRBJ2-3 | NA | TRBV7-3 | few | CASSPLTASDTQYF | TGTGCCAGCAGCCCCCTGACAGCTTCAGATACGCAGTATTTT
TRBJ2-5 | TRBD2 | TRBV28 | many | CASSSMGGPSEETQYF | TGTGCCAGCAGTTCGATGGGAGGGCCTAGTGAGGAGACCCAGTACTTC
TRBJ2-1 | TRBD2 | TRBV5-1 | NA | CASSSLGLAASPEQFF | TGCGCCAGCAGCTCGCTGGGACTAGCCGCCTCTCCTGAGCAGTTCTTC
TRBJ2-1 | TRBD2 | TRBV29-1 | NA | CSVAGGLSNEQFF | TGCAGCGTTGCGGGAGGGCTAAGTAATGAGCAGTTCTTC
TRBJ2-3 | TRBD2 | TRBV7-9 | many | CASSPSGGQDTQYF | TGTGCCAGCTCCCCCTCGGGGGGGCAAGATACGCAGTATTTT
TRBJ1-1 | NA | TRBV7-9 | NA | CASSSPPGHQNTEAFF | TGTGCCAGCAGCTCCCCCCCGGGACACCAGAACACTGAAGCTTTCTTT
TRBJ2-1 | TRBD2 | TRBV27 | NA | CASNKFPGLAGDYEQFF | TGTGCCAGCAACAAATTCCCGGGACTAGCGGGAGATTATGAGCAGTTCTTC
TRBJ1-1 | NA | TRBV7-2 | few | CASSTNRGFEAFF | TGTGCCAGCAGCACAAACCGGGGATTTGAAGCTTTCTTT
TRBJ1-1 | TRBD1 | TRBV28 | NA | CASRPNTGEHTEAFF | TGTGCCAGCAGGCCGAATACAGGGGAACACACTGAAGCTTTCTTT
TRBJ1-4 | TRBD1 | TRBV4-2 | NA | CASSRTTGDNEKLFF | TGTGCCAGCAGCCGAACGACAGGGGATAATGAAAAACTGTTTTTT
TRBJ2-7 | TRBD2 | TRBV28 | NA | CASSLSLAGVREQYF | TGTGCCAGCAGTTTATCGTTGGCGGGAGTGCGGGAGCAGTACTTC
TRBJ2-1 | NA | TRBV3-1 | few | CASSQGVSQINEQFF | TGTGCCAGCAGCCAAGGTGTCTCACAGATCAATGAGCAGTTCTTC
TRBJ2-4 | TRBD1 | TRBV4-2 | few | CASSQTGTALNIQYF | TGTGCCAGCAGCCAGACCGGGACAGCCCTAAACATTCAGTACTTC
TRBJ1-1 | TRBD1 | TRBV5-4 | few | CASSRQTGSGDVAFF | TGTGCCAGCAGCCGACAGACAGGGAGTGGGGATGTGGCTTTCTTT
TRBJ2-7 | TRBD2 | TRBV20-1 | NA | CSAAGMGRGVEQYF | TGCAGTGCTGCAGGGATGGGACGGGGGGTCGAGCAGTACTTC